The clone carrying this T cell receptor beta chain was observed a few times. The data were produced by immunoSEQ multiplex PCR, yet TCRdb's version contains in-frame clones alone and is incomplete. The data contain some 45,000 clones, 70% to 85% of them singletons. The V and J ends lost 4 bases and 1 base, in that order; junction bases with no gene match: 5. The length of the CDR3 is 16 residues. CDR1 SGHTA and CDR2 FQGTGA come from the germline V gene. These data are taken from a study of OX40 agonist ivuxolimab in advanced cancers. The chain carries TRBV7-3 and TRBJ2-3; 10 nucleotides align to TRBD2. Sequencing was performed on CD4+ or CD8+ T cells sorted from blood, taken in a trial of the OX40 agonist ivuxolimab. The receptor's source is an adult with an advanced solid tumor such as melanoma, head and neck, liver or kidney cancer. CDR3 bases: TGTGCCAGCAGCTCGACTAGCGGGCGGGGCACAGATACGCAGTATTTT. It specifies CASSSTSGRGTDTQYF.